The T cell receptor beta chain under discussion was sequenced for a study of blood T cells in healthy people across ages. The junction had 13 bases not matched to a gene; V was cut back by 3 bases and J by 7 bases. Looked up from germline, CDR1 is SGHRS and CDR2 is YFSETQ. The CDR3 runs 17 residues. For the second PCR, which ran for about 7 to 12 cycles, a sample-barcoded 5' primer and a J-beta primer mix were used. A template-switch adaptor containing 12 random nucleotides labeled each cDNA molecule. MiXCR was run by TCRdb on the 5' RACE reads, yielding one entry per CDR3 protein. The sample has roughly 800,000 distinct CDR3 sequences, roughly 50% seen once.

The chain employs TRBV5-1 and TRBJ2-7; TRBD2 matches 13 bases. The sample consisted of blood. The origin of this receptor is an elderly man in good health. CDR3 loop: CASSSGGLAGAPVEQYF. Here the CDR3 DNA reads TGCGCCAGCAGCTCGGGAGGACTAGCGGGAGCACCGGTAGAGCAGTACTTC.